The 11 T cell receptor beta chains below come from one sample, sequenced in a study of shared clonotypes between healthy human individuals. Profiling relied on immunoSEQ multiplex PCR, and the TCRdb table lists in-frame clones only, not all of them. The sample has some 2,400,000 clones; nearly 97% are singletons. Material for sequencing was naive CD4+ T cells sorted from blood. Documented subset: CD45RA+ positively selected. The receptors were sampled from a young man in good health.

The rearrangement joins TRBV10-3 to TRBJ1-1, with 9 positions matching TRBD1. J lost 6 bases, V lost 7 bases, and 6 bases had no gene match. The germline V gene has CDR1 ENHRY and CDR2 SYGVKD. This CDR3 region has 13 residues. CDR3 protein: CAITPDRGAEAFF. The CDR3 DNA follows: TGTGCCATCACCCCGGACAGGGGCGCTGAAGCTTTCTTT.

V is TRBV7-9 and J is TRBJ2-3, with 11 bases matching TRBD2. Germline CDR1 SEHNR, CDR2 FQNEAQ (reference sequence). The CDR3 totals 17 residues. V gave up 6 bases and J gave up 2 bases; unmatched junction bases: 10. CDR3 bases: TGTGCCAGCAGGCCTATGACTAGCGGGAAAGTCACAGATACGCAGTATTTT. This codes for CASRPMTSGKVTDTQYF. Drawing the rest from reference TRBV7-9 and TRBJ2-3, the complete variable domain is DTGVSQNPRHKITKRGQNVTFRCDPISEHNRLYWYRQTLGQGPEFLTYFQNEAQLEKSRLLSDRFSAERPKGSFSTLEIQRTEQGDSAMYLCASRPMTSGKVTDTQYFGPGTRLTVL.

This sequence joins TRBV4-1 and TRBJ1-6; perhaps TRBD1 as D (5 bases). V lost 4 bases and J lost 11, with 12 bases in between. Germline CDR1 and CDR2: MGHRA and YSYEKL. This CDR3 spans 13 amino acids. CDR3 loop: CASSRGVGPPLHF. The CDR3 bases are TGCGCCAGCAGCCGGGGGGTAGGTCCACCCCTCCACTTT.

The chain uses TRBV13 and TRBJ2-3; D possibly corresponds to TRBD2 (6 bases). Germline V gene lookup returns CDR1 PRHDT and CDR2 FYEKMQ (reference sequence). CDR3 length equals 14 residues. The V gene lost 3 bases and the J gene lost 3 bases, with 10 bases spanning the gap. CDR3 amino acids: CASSFWGGTDTQYF. DNA for the CDR3: TGTGCCAGCAGCTTCTGGGGAGGAACAGATACGCAGTATTTT.

The chain recombines TRBV7-3 with TRBJ2-3, with D perhaps being TRBD1 or TRBD2 (5 bases each). The CDR3 covers 14 residues. Germline CDR1 SGHTA, CDR2 FQGTGA. The germline V and J ends were trimmed by 4 bases and 0 bases, with 8 bases remaining between them. The DNA of the CDR3 is TGTGCCAGCAGCTCCGGGGCGAGCACAGATACGCAGTATTTT. This translates into CASSSGASTDTQYF.

This chain joins TRBV5-1 and TRBJ2-2; 7 nucleotides line up with TRBD2. Germline CDR1 SGHRS, CDR2 YFSETQ. This CDR3 contains 14 residues. Trimming took 6 bases from V and 4 from J; bases not matched to a gene: 6. The CDR3 spells CASTSGTTTGELFF. DNA of the CDR3: TGCGCCAGCACTTCGGGGACTACCACCGGGGAGCTGTTTTTT.

The chain joins TRBV6-1 to TRBJ2-7; possible D gene TRBD2, 6 bases. The CDR3 sequence is 13 residues long. Germline-derived CDR1 and CDR2 are MNHNS and SASEGT. The V end lost 3 bases, the J end lost 3 bases, and 9 bases lay between the germline ends. The CDR3 protein is CASSEGLIYEQYF. CDR3 DNA sequence: TGTGCCAGCAGTGAGGGACTTATCTACGAGCAGTACTTC.

The V call is TRBV20-1, the J call TRBJ2-1; D remains unclear. The CDR3 is 11 amino acids. Germline V gives CDR1 DFQATT, CDR2 SNEGSKA (reference sequence). Trimming removed 6 bases at V and 6 bases at J, with 9 bases between. For the CDR3, the DNA is TGCAGTGCCCTAAGGTCCAATGAGCAGTTCTTC. It translates to CSALRSNEQFF.

This rearrangement joins TRBV6-1 to TRBJ1-2, with TRBD1 as a possible D gene (5 bases). V was clipped by 2 bases and J by 9 bases, with 16 bases between them. The CDR3 has 14 amino acids. Per the germline V gene, CDR1 is MNHNS and CDR2 is SASEGT. The CDR3 loop reads CASSERRQSSSYTF. CDR3 in DNA: TGTGCCAGCAGTGAAAGACGACAGTCGTCAAGCTACACCTTC.

This clone was seen only once. This chain's CDR3 is CASSQERVAGSKQYF. The CDR3 DNA reads TGTGCCAGCAGCCAAGAGAGGGTAGCGGGGTCGAAACAGTACTTC. V is TRBV4-2 and J is TRBJ2-7, with 8 bases lining up with TRBD2. There are 15 residues in the CDR3. The V and J ends lost 0 bases and 10 bases, in that order; junction bases with no gene match: 11. CDR1 is LGHNA and CDR2 is YNFKEQ in the germline V gene.

J is TRBJ1-6 and V is TRBV28, with D maybe TRBD1 (6 bases). The V gene lost 7 bases and the J gene lost 10 bases, with 17 bases spanning the gap. Germline V gene lookup returns CDR1 MDHEN and CDR2 SYDVKM. The CDR3 loop spans 14 amino acids. The CDR3, as DNA: TGTGCCAGCACCCTTTCCAGCCAGGGGTCACCCCTCCACTTT. Encoded protein: CASTLSSQGSPLHF.